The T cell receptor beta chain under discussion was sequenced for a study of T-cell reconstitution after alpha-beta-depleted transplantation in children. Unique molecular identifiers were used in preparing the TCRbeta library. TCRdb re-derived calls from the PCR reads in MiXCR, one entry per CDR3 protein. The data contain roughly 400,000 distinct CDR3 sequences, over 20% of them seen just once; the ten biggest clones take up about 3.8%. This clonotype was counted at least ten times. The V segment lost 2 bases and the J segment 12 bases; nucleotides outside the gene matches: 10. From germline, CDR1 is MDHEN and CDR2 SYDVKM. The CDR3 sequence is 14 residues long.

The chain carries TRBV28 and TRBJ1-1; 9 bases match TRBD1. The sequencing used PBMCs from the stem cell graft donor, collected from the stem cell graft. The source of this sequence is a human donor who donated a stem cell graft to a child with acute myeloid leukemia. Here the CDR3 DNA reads TGTGCCAGCAGTTTAAGGGACAGGGATCTGGTAACTTTCTTT. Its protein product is CASSLRDRDLVTFF.